Each of the 5 T cell receptor beta chains below was sequenced from the same sample in a study of shared clonotypes between healthy human individuals (dated by TCRdb to the early 2020s). Libraries were prepared through the immunoSEQ multiplex PCR assay. The source is immuneACCESS, and TCRdb retained only in-frame sequences with V and J called. Part of the clones is not carried over; for the studies checked, unresolved V genes explain less than half of this, and the remainder is unexplained. Present in this sample are 1.5 million to 2.5 million clones, approximately 94% of which were seen just once. Approximately 1.2% of the sample is taken by the ten largest. For the CD8 naive samples, CD45RO-negative cells were positively selected for CCR7, yielding a CD45RA+CCR7+ population from which TemRA cells were excluded. Sequenced sample: naive CD8+ T cells sorted from blood. This specimen's cell subset or site label, interpreted: CD45RA+CCR7+. All receptors come from a man younger than 35 in good health.

The rearrangement links TRBV2 to TRBJ1-4, with D perhaps TRBD1 (5 bases). The CDR3 length is 13 residues. V was clipped by 4 bases and J by 8 bases, with 11 bases between them. Germline CDR1 SNHLY, CDR2 FYNNEI. The CDR3 region is CASSGGGSEKLFF. The DNA of the CDR3 is TGTGCCAGCAGTGGGGGCGGATCCGAAAAACTGTTTTTT.

The rearrangement joins TRBV23-1 to TRBJ2-7, with D unresolved. TRBV23-1 is marked as an open reading frame, function uncertain. Trimming shortened V by 2 bases and J by 0 bases, and 11 bases separated the two germline ends. The length of the CDR3 is 15 residues. CDR3 residues: CASSQQKPFSYEQYF. DNA for the CDR3: TGCGCCAGCAGTCAACAGAAGCCTTTCTCCTACGAGCAGTACTTC.

The chain couples TRBV7-9 to TRBJ2-4; D might be TRBD1 (6 bases). Trimming pared 0 bases from V and 8 bases from J, leaving 11 bases between. The V gene's germline CDR1 is SEHNR and CDR2 FQNEAQ (reference sequence). The CDR3 runs to 14 residues. CDR3: CASSLATGKDIQYF. The DNA for the CDR3 is TGTGCCAGCAGCTTAGCAACAGGGAAGGACATTCAGTACTTC. Supplemented by reference TRBV7-9 and TRBJ2-4, the full variable domain reads DTGVSQNPRHKITKRGQNVTFRCDPISEHNRLYWYRQTLGQGPEFLTYFQNEAQLEKSRLLSDRFSAERPKGSFSTLEIQRTEQGDSAMYLCASSLATGKDIQYFGAGTRLSVL.

The CDR3 protein is CASSLTSGGSNEQFF. CDR3 bases: TGTGCCAGCAGCTTAACTAGCGGGGGGTCCAATGAGCAGTTCTTC. The genes are TRBV11-3 and TRBJ2-1; 12 bases are a match to TRBD2. V dropped 2 bases and J dropped 6; count of bases not matched to a gene: 2. This CDR3 comprises 15 residues. Germline V gene lookup returns CDR1 SGHNT and CDR2 YENEEA.

This clone was detected only once. The genes are TRBV7-3 and TRBJ1-6; no clear D. The germline V and J ends were trimmed by 1 base and 6 bases, with 7 bases remaining between them. The germline V gene has CDR1 SGHTA and CDR2 FQGTGA. There are 14 residues in the CDR3. In DNA, the CDR3 is TGTGCCAGCAGCTTAATGGTCGGTAATTCACCCCTCCACTTT. Its protein product is CASSLMVGNSPLHF. Full variable domain (remainder filled in from reference TRBV7-3 and TRBJ1-6): GAGVSQTPSNKVTEKGKYVELRCDPISGHTALYWYRQSLGQGPEFLIYFQGTGAADDSGLPNDRFFAVRPEGSVSTLKIQRTERGDSAVYLCASSLMVGNSPLHFGNGTRLTVT.